The rows below give T cell receptor beta chains drawn from one sample of a study of cytomegalovirus exposure and HLA in healthy donors. Profiling relied on immunoSEQ multiplex PCR, and the TCRdb table lists in-frame clones only, not all of them. The sample lists approximately 150,000 clones; about four fifths were seen once. Sample: PBMCs. These receptors were collected from a middle-aged woman in good health and CMV-seropositive. Both conserved end residues are part of each CDR3. The order of the fields is J gene, D gene, V gene, CDR3 protein. The D gene is left open where the match is weak.

TRBJ2-1 - TRBV2 CASSQQGYNEQFF
TRBJ1-4 TRBD1 TRBV7-2 CASSPGTGGRKLFF
TRBJ2-6 - TRBV5-1 CASSLVGGGSSGANVLTF
TRBJ2-7 TRBD2 TRBV9 CASSGGTSEQQYF
TRBJ1-1 TRBD1 TRBV29-1 CSVEGTANTEAFF
TRBJ1-3 TRBD1 TRBV5-5 CASSLRDRGLGSSGNTIYF
TRBJ2-2 TRBD2 TRBV29-1 CSALAASNTGELFF
TRBJ2-3 TRBD1 TRBV11-2 CASSLGYRTGADTQYF
TRBJ2-1 TRBD2 TRBV5-1 CASSLGTRDEQFF
TRBJ1-2 - TRBV6-6 CASRSGGEELLYGYTF
TRBJ2-7 TRBD2 TRBV10-3 CAISESLGLGPPEQYF
TRBJ2-5 - TRBV5-1 CASSPGLMEETQYF
TRBJ1-1 - TRBV13 CASSTRQAIRFTEAFF
TRBJ2-7 TRBD1 TRBV7-7 CASSAGTGTEQYF
TRBJ2-1 - TRBV28 CASSLGGSAGEQFF
TRBJ1-3 - TRBV19 CASSRARGYGNTIYF
TRBJ2-2 TRBD1 TRBV11-3 CASSPQTGTTGELFF
TRBJ2-3 TRBD2 TRBV18 CASSPSAGGWTDTQYF
TRBJ2-7 TRBD2 TRBV18 CASRGGSLEQYF
TRBJ1-2 - TRBV11-3 CASSASQPGILNGYTF
TRBJ1-5 - TRBV6-1 CASSGGGRAIIQPQHF
TRBJ2-7 - TRBV5-1 CASSWAIGLNYEQYF
TRBJ1-1 TRBD1 TRBV30 CAWSKGQGLNTEAFF
TRBJ1-5 - TRBV2 CASTPQGWNQPQHF
TRBJ2-5 TRBD2 TRBV14 CASRPGASGSETQYF
TRBJ1-1 - TRBV21-1 CASSTGRMNTEAFF
TRBJ2-5 TRBD2 TRBV4-2 CASSSGLAGGEETQYF
TRBJ1-2 TRBD1 TRBV25-1 CASSEEGQGVYGYTF
TRBJ1-2 - TRBV2 CASSATYGYTF
TRBJ2-6 TRBD1 TRBV27 CASSWDRARSGANVLTF
TRBJ2-3 - TRBV5-1 CASSAGDDTQYF